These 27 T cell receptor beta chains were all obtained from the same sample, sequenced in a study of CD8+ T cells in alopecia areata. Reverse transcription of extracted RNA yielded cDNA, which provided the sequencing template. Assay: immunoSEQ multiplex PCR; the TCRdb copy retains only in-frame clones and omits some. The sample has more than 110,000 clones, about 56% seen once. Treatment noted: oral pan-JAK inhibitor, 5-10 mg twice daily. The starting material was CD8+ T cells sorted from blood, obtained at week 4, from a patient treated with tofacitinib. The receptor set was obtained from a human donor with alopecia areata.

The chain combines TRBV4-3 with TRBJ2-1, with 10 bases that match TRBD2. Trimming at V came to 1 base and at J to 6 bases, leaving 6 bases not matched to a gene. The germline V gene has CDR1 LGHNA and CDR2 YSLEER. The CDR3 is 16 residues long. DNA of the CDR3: TGCGCCAGCAGCCAAGTTTTTCCTAGCGGGGGCAATGAGCAGTTCTTC. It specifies CASSQVFPSGGNEQFF.

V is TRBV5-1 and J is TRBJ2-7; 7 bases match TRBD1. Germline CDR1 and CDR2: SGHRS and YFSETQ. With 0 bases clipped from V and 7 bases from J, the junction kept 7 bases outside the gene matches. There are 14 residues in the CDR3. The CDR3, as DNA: TGCGCCAGCAGCTTGGGACAGGGCTTCTTTGAGCAGTACTTC. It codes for CASSLGQGFFEQYF.

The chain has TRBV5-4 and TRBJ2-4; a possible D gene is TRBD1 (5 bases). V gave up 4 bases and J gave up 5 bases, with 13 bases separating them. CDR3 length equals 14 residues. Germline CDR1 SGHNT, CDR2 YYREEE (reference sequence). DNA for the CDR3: TGTGCCAGCAGCGAAGGGGATTTGCAAAACATTCAGTACTTC. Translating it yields CASSEGDLQNIQYF. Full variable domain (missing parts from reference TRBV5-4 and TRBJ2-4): ETGVTQSPTHLIKTRGQQVTLRCSSQSGHNTVSWYQQALGQGPQFIFQYYREEENGRGNFPPRFSGLQFPNYSSELNVNALELDDSALYLCASSEGDLQNIQYFGAGTRLSVL.

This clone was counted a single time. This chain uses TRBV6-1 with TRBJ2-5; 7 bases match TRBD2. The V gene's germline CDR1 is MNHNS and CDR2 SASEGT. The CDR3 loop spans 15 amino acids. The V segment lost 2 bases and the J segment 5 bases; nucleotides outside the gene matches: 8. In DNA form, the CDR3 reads TGTGCCAGCAGTGAAAGGGACTACAAACGGGAGACCCAGTACTTC. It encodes CASSERDYKRETQYF.

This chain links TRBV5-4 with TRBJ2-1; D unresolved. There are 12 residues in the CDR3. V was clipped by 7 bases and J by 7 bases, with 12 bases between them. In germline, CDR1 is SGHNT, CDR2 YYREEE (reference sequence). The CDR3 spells CASRSLGNEQFF. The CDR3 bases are TGTGCCAGCCGTTCATTGGGTAATGAGCAGTTCTTC.

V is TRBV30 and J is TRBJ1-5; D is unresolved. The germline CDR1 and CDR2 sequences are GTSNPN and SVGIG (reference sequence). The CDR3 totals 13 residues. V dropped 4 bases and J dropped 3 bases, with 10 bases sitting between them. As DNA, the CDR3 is TGTGCCTGGACCCCACAACCCAATCAGCCCCAGCATTTT. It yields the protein CAWTPQPNQPQHF.

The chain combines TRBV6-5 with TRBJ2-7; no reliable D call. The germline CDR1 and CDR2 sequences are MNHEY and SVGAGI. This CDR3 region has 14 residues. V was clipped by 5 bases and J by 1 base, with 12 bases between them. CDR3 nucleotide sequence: TGTGCCAGCAGTCTAAACGTTGGATCCTACGAGCAGTACTTC. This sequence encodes CASSLNVGSYEQYF.

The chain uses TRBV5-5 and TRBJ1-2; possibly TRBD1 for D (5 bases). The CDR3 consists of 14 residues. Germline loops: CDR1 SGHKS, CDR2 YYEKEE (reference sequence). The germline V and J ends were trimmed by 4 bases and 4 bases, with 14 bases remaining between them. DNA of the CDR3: TGTGCCAGCAGCCACCCGGGGACTAGCTATGGCTACACCTTC. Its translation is CASSHPGTSYGYTF.

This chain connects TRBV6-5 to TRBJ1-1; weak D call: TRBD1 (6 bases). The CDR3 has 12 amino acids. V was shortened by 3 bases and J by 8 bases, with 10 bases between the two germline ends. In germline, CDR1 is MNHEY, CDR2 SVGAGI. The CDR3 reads CASSYDGQEAFF. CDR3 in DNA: TGTGCCAGCAGTTATGACGGACAGGAAGCTTTCTTT.

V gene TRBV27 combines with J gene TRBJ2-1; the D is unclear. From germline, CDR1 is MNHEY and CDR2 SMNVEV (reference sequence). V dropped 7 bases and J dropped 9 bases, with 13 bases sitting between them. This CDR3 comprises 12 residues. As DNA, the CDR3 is TGTGCCAGCATAGCCGAACCGGGTGAGCAGTTCTTC. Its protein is CASIAEPGEQFF.

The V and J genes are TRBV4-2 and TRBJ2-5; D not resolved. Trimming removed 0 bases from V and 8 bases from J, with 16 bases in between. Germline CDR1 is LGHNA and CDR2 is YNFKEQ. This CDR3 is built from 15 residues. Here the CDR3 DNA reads TGTGCCAGCAGCCAAGATTTTAGGGCGTGGGATACCCAGTACTTC. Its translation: CASSQDFRAWDTQYF.

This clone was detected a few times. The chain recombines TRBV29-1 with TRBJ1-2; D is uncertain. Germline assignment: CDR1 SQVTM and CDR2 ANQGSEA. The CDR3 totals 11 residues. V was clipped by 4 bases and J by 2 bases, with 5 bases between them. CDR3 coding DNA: TGCAGCGTTGGGCAGAACTATGGCTACACCTTC. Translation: CSVGQNYGYTF.

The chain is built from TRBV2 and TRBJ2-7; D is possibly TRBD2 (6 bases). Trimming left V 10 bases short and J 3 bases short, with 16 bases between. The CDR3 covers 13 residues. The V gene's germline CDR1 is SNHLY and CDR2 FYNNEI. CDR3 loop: CATRARDFYEQYF. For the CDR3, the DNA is TGTGCCACCCGTGCCAGGGACTTCTACGAGCAGTACTTC.

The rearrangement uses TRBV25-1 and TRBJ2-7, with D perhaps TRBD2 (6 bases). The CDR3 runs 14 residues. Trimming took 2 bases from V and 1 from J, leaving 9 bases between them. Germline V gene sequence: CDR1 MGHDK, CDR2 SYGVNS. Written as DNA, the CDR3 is TGTGCCAGCAGTGAAGGAGGGGAATCCTACGAGCAGTACTTC. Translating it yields CASSEGGESYEQYF.

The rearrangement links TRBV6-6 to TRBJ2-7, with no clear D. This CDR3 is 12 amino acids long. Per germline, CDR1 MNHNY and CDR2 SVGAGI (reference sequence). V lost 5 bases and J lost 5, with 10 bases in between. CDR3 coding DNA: TGTGCCAGCAGTCCTAAGTCGGACGAGCAGTACTTC. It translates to CASSPKSDEQYF.

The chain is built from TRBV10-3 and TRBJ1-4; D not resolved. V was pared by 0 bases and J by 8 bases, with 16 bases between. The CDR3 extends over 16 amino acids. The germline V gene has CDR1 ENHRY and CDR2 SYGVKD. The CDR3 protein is CAISESTHNSREKLFF. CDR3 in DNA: TGTGCCATCAGTGAGTCGACTCATAACAGTCGAGAAAAACTGTTTTTT.

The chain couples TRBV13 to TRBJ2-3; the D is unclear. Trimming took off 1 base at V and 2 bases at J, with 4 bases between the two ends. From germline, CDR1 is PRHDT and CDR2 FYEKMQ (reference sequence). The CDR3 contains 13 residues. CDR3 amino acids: CASSLEYTDTQYF. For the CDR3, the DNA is TGTGCCAGCAGCTTAGAGTACACAGATACGCAGTATTTT.

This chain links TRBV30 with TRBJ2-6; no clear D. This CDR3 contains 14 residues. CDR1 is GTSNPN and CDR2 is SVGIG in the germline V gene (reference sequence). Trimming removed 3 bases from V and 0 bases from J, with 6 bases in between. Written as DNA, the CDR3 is TGTGCCTGGAGCCTAGACTCTGGGGCCAACGTCCTGACTTTC. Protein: CAWSLDSGANVLTF.

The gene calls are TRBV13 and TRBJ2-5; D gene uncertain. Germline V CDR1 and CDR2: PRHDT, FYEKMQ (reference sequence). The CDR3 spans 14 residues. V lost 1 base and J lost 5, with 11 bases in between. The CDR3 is CASSLAESRETQYF. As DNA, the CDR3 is TGTGCCAGCAGCTTAGCAGAGTCTAGGGAGACCCAGTACTTC. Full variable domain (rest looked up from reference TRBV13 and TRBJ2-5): AAGVIQSPRHLIKEKRETATLKCYPIPRHDTVYWYQQGPGQDPQFLISFYEKMQSDKGSIPDRFSAQQFSDYHSELNMSSLELGDSALYFCASSLAESRETQYFGPGTRLLVL.

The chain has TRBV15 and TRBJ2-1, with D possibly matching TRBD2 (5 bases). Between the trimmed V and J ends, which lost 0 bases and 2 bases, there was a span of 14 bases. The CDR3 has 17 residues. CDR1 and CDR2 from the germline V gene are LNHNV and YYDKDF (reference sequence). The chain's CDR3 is CATSREGSMRPYNEQFF. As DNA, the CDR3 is TGTGCCACCAGCAGAGAGGGGAGTATGAGGCCCTACAATGAGCAGTTCTTC.

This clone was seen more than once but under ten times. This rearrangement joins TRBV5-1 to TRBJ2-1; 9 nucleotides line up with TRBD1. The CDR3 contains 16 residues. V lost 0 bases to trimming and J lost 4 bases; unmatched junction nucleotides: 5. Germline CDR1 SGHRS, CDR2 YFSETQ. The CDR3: CASSLDWDRVYNEQFF. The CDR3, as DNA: TGCGCCAGCAGCTTGGACTGGGACAGGGTATACAATGAGCAGTTCTTC.

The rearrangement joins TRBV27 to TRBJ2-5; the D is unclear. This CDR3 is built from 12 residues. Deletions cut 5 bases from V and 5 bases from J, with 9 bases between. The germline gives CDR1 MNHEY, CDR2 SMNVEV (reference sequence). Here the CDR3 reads CASSRVGETQYF. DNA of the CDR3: TGTGCCAGCAGTAGGGTTGGCGAGACCCAGTACTTC.

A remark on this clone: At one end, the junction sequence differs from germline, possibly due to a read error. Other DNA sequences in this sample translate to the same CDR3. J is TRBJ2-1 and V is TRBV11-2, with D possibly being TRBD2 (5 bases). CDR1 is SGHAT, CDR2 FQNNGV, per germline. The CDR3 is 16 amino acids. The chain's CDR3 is CASSQEDWTSYNEQFF. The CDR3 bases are TGCGCCAGCAGCCAAGAGGACTGGACCTCCTACAATGAGCAGTTCTTC.

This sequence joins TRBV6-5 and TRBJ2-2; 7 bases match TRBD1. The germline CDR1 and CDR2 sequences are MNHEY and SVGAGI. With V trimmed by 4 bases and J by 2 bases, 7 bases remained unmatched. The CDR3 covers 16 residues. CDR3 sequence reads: CASSLYRGANTGELFF. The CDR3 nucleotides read TGTGCCAGCAGTTTATACAGGGGTGCTAACACCGGGGAGCTGTTTTTT.

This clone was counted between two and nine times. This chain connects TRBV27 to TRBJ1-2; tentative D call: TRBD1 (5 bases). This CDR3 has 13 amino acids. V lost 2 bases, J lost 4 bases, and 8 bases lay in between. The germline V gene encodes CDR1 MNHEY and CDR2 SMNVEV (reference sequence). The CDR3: CASSLGTAYGYTF. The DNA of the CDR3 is TGTGCCAGCAGTTTAGGGACGGCCTATGGCTACACCTTC.

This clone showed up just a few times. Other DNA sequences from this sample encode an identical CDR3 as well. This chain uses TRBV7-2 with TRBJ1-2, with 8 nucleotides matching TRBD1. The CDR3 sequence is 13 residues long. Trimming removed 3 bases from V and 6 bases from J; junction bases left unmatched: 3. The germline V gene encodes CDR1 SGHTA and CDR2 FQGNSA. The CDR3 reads CASSFRGQDGYTF. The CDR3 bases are TGTGCCAGCAGCTTTAGGGGACAGGATGGCTACACCTTC.

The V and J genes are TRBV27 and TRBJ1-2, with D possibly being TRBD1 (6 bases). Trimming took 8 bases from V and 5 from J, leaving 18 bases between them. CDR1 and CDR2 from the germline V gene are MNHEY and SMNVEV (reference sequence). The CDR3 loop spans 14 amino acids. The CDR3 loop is CASRTTGPHYGYTF. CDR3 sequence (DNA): TGTGCCAGCCGGACCACAGGGCCTCATTATGGCTACACCTTC.